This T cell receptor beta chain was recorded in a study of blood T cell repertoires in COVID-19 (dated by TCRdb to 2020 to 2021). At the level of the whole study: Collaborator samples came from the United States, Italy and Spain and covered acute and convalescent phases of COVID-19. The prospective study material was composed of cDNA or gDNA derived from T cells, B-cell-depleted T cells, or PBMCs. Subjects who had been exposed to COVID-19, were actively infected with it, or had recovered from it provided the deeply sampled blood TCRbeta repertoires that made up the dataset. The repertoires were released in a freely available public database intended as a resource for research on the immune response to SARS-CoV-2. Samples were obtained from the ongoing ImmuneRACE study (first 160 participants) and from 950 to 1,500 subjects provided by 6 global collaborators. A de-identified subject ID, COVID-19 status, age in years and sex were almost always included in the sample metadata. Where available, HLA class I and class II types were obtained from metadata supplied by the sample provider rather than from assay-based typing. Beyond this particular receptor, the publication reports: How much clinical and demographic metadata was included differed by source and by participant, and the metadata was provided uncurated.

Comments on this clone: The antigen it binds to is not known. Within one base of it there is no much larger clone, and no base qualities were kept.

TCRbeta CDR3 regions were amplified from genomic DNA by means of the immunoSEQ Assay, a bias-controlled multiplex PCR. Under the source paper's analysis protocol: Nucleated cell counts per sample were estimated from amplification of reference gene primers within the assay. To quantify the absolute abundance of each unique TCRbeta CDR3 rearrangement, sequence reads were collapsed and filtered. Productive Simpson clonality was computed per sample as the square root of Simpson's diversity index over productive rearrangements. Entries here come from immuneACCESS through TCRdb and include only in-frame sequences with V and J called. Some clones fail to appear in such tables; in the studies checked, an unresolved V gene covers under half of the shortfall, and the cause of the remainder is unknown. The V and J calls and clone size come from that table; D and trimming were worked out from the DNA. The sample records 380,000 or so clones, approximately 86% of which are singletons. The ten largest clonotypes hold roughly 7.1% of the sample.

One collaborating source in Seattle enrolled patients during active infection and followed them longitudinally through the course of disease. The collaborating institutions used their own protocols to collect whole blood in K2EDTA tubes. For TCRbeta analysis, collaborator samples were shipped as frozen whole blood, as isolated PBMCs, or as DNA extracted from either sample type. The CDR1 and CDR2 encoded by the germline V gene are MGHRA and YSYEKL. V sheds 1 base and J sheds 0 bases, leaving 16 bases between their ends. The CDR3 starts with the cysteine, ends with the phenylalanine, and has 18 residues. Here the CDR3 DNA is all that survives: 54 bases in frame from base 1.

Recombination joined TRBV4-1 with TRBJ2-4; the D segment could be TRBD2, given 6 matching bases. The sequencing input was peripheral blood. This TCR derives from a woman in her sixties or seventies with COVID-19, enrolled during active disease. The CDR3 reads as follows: CASSQAASALLAKNIQYF. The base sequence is TGCGCCAGCAGCCAAGCGGCTAGCGCTCTGCTAGCCAAAAACATTCAGTACTTC.